This TCR beta chain came from a study of blood T cell repertoires in COVID-19 (dated by TCRdb to 2020 to 2022). Context from the whole study: The collaborator samples originated in the United States, Italy and Spain and spanned the acute and convalescent phases of COVID-19. Where available, HLA class I and class II types were taken from metadata supplied by the sample provider and were not determined by assay-based typing. The prospective study material was composed of cDNA or gDNA derived from T cells, B-cell-depleted T cells, or PBMCs. Deeply sampled blood TCRbeta repertoires from subjects exposed to, actively infected with, or recovered from COVID-19 were included in the dataset. Samples were obtained from the ongoing ImmuneRACE study (first 160 participants) and from about 1,300 subjects provided by 6 global collaborators. Nearly every sample came with metadata listing a de-identified subject ID, COVID-19 status, age in years and sex. A freely available public database, intended as a resource for researchers studying the immune response to SARS-CoV-2, is where the repertoires were released.

Study-wide conclusions, independent of this receptor: The quantity of clinical and demographic metadata differed by source and by participant and was supplied without curation.

Inclusive of the bounding cysteine and phenylalanine, the CDR3 is 11 residues long. The sequence is cut down to CDR3 DNA, 33 bases in frame from base 1. Trimming takes 3 bases from V and 9 bases from J, and the germline ends sit 8 bases apart. Taken from the germline V gene (reference sequence), the CDR1 and CDR2 loops are MNHEY and SMNVEV. TCRbeta CDR3 regions were amplified from genomic DNA by means of the immunoSEQ Assay, a bias-controlled multiplex PCR. For the original study's pipeline: The number of nucleated cells in each sample was estimated from the amplification of reference gene primers within the assay. To quantify the absolute abundance of each unique TCRbeta CDR3 rearrangement, sequence reads were collapsed and filtered. For each sample, productive Simpson clonality was calculated as the square root of Simpson's diversity index over productive rearrangements. Entries here come from immuneACCESS through TCRdb and include only in-frame sequences with V and J called. Some clones fail to appear in such tables; in the studies checked, an unresolved V gene covers under half of the shortfall, and the cause of the remainder is unknown. V and J calls and clone size come straight from that table; D and trimming were deduced from the DNA. The sample profile shows 100,000 or so clones; around 72% of them were found once. Of the sample, approximately 15% falls within the top ten clones.

Collaborating institutions collected whole blood in K2EDTA tubes following their own protocols. For TCRbeta analysis, collaborators shipped samples as frozen whole blood, isolated PBMCs, or DNA extracted from either of those sample types. Worth noting for this clone: Which antigen it targets is not known. No much larger clone exists at a distance of one base, and base qualities are not known.

This TCR was sampled from a woman aged 80 or older with acute or convalescent COVID-19. Sequenced material: peripheral blood. Here the chain combines TRBV27 and TRBJ1-1, with the D gene not clear enough to name. CDR3 protein: CASSFRQKAFF. Read as DNA, the sequence is TGTGCCAGCAGTTTTCGACAAAAAGCTTTCTTT.